These 3 T cell receptor beta chains were sequenced from one sample in a study of blood T cell repertoires in COVID-19. Sequencing was performed with immunoSEQ multiplex PCR; in TCRdb, only in-frame clones are kept and a portion is missing. The profile covers 95,000 or so clones, with approximately 79% appearing a single time and around 18% taken by the ten largest. The sequenced sample consisted of peripheral blood. These TCRs come from an elderly woman with active or convalescent COVID-19.

The V gene is TRBV28, the J gene TRBJ2-7; a weak D match, TRBD2 (6 bases). Germline assignment: CDR1 MDHEN and CDR2 SYDVKM. This CDR3 is built from 14 residues. V was trimmed by 3 bases and J by 0 bases, leaving 9 bases between them. CDR3 sequence reads: CASSFAGGSYEQYF. For the CDR3, the DNA is TGTGCCAGCAGTTTTGCCGGGGGCTCCTACGAGCAGTACTTC.

V gene TRBV6-2 or TRBV6-3 combines with J gene TRBJ1-5; 7 positions agree with TRBD1. V shed 6 bases and J 0 bases; nucleotides not matched to a gene: 8. The germline V gene encodes CDR1 MNHEY and CDR2 SVGEGT. The CDR3 extends over 16 amino acids. The CDR3 loop is CASSPPGTDSNQPQHF. The CDR3 DNA reads TGTGCCAGCAGCCCCCCCGGGACAGATAGCAATCAGCCCCAGCATTTT.

This chain connects TRBV19 to TRBJ1-5, with 10 bases aligning to TRBD1. Losses at the gene ends were 3 bases for V and 4 bases for J; bases not matched to a gene: 6. The CDR3 is made up of 16 amino acids. The germline gives CDR1 LNHDA, CDR2 SQIVND (reference sequence). The CDR3 loop is CASSMTGQGRNQPQHF. In nucleotides, the CDR3 is TGTGCCAGTAGTATGACGGGACAGGGGAGAAATCAGCCCCAGCATTTT.